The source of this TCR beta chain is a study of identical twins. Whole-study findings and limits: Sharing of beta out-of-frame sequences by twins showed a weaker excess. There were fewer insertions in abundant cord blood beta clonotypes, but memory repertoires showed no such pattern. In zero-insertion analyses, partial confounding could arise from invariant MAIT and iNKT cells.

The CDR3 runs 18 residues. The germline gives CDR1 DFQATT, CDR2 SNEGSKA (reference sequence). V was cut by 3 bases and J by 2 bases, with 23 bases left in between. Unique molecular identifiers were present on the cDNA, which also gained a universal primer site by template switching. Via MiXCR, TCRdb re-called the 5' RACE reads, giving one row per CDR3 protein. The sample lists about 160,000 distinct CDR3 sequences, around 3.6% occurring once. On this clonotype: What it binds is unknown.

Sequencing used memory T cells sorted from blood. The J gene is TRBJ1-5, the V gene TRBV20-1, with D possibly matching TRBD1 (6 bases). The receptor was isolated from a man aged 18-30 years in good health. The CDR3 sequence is CSASDLSRNGGGNQPQHF. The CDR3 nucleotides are TGCAGTGCTAGTGACCTTAGTAGGAACGGGGGCGGCAATCAGCCCCAGCATTTT.